These T cell receptor beta chains were read from a single sample in a study of T-cell reconstitution after alpha-beta-depleted transplantation in children. TCRdb re-derived calls from the PCR reads in MiXCR, one entry per CDR3 protein. The sample consists of roughly 300,000 distinct CDR3 sequences, roughly 11% of them appearing once. Sequencing used peripheral blood, obtained 180 days after TCRalphabeta/CD19-depleted stem cell transplant. Every receptor here comes from a male patient aged 2-9 years who had a stem cell transplant for chronic granulomatous disease, so the T cells may come from the graft donor. CDR3s include the opening cysteine and the closing phenylalanine or tryptophan. The D gene is left open where the match is weak. Part of the rows lack a size; the others show once, few, many or a class for expanded clones.

D gene	V gene	clone size	J gene	CDR3 protein	CDR3 DNA
.	TRBV12-3/TRBV12-4	.	TRBJ2-3	CASRRIGAALDTQYF	TGTGCCAGCAGAAGAATTGGGGCAGCGCTAGATACGCAGTATTTT
TRBD1	TRBV12-3/TRBV12-4	many	TRBJ2-7	CASSLSGTGKYEQYF	TGTGCCAGCAGTTTATCCGGGACAGGGAAATACGAGCAGTACTTC
.	TRBV4-1	many	TRBJ1-5	CASSQAPINQPQHF	TGCGCCAGCAGCCAAGCCCCCATAAATCAGCCCCAGCATTTT
TRBD1	TRBV19	.	TRBJ2-4	CASSTQQGWGNIQYF	TGTGCCAGTAGTACCCAACAGGGGTGGGGAAACATTCAGTACTTC
.	TRBV9	many	TRBJ2-2	CASSYSTGELFF	TGTGCCAGCAGCTACAGCACCGGGGAGCTGTTTTTT
TRBD2	TRBV28	many	TRBJ2-1	CASISSGRTPKNEQFF	TGTGCCAGCATCTCTAGCGGGAGGACCCCTAAGAATGAGCAGTTCTTC
TRBD1	TRBV4-3	many	TRBJ2-7	CASSQVKLPGQGYEQYF	TGCGCCAGCAGCCAAGTAAAACTGCCGGGACAGGGTTACGAGCAGTACTTC
.	TRBV11-2	many	TRBJ2-4	CASSLGSGESGSKNIQYF	TGTGCCAGCAGCTTAGGGTCGGGGGAAAGTGGAAGCAAAAACATTCAGTACTTC
TRBD1	TRBV7-6	many	TRBJ1-5	CASSPRTGGNQPQHF	TGTGCCAGCAGCCCTCGGACAGGGGGAAATCAGCCCCAGCATTTT
.	TRBV6-1	few	TRBJ2-1	CASIRDNTYNEQFF	TGTGCCAGCATCCGGGACAATACCTACAATGAGCAGTTCTTC
TRBD2	TRBV5-1	many	TRBJ2-5	CASSLDGGGPSGETQYF	TGCGCCAGCAGCTTGGATGGGGGAGGGCCGTCGGGAGAGACCCAGTACTTC
.	TRBV28	many	TRBJ1-5	CASGYLTQHF	TGTGCCAGCGGGTATTTGACCCAGCATTTT
.	TRBV6-2/TRBV6-3	many	TRBJ2-3	CASFGGRISDTQYF	TGTGCCAGCTTCGGAGGGAGAATATCAGATACGCAGTATTTT
.	TRBV29-1	many	TRBJ1-1	CSVGYPRGQGTEAFF	TGCAGCGTTGGGTACCCCAGGGGCCAGGGGACTGAAGCTTTCTTT
TRBD1	TRBV3-1	many	TRBJ2-6	CASSPWGQGSGANVLTF	TGTGCCAGCAGCCCTTGGGGACAGGGCTCTGGGGCCAACGTCCTGACTTTC
.	TRBV20-1	many	TRBJ2-1	CSARLAGSSYNEQFF	TGCAGTGCTAGATTGGCGGGGAGCTCCTACAATGAGCAGTTCTTC
.	TRBV28	many	TRBJ1-4	CASSLPGYPRLFF	TGTGCCAGCAGCCTACCAGGGTATCCTCGTCTGTTTTTT
.	TRBV7-6	many	TRBJ2-3	CASSLEVDTQYF	TGTGCCAGCAGCTTAGAAGTGGATACGCAGTATTTT
.	TRBV5-6	few	TRBJ2-2	CASSRRGELFF	TGTGCCAGCAGCCGGAGGGGGGAGCTGTTTTTT
TRBD2	TRBV5-5	many	TRBJ2-1	CASSFGASGGTYNEQFF	TGTGCCAGCAGCTTTGGGGCTAGCGGGGGGACTTACAATGAGCAGTTCTTC
TRBD1	TRBV7-2	many	TRBJ2-7	CASSTPTGSYEQYF	TGTGCCAGCAGCACCCCGACAGGGTCCTACGAGCAGTACTTC
.	TRBV20-1	many	TRBJ1-5	CSAIRVEGNQPQHF	TGCAGTGCTATCAGGGTCGAGGGCAATCAGCCCCAGCATTTT
.	TRBV7-9	many	TRBJ2-7	CASSQRDGRGDHGQYF	TGTGCCAGCAGCCAAAGAGACGGGAGAGGTGATCATGGGCAGTACTTC
.	TRBV12-3/TRBV12-4	many	TRBJ1-3	CASSFSGSGNTIYF	TGTGCCAGCAGTTTCTCCGGCTCTGGAAACACCATATATTTT
.	TRBV28	few	TRBJ1-5	CASWGAGRRQPQHF	TGTGCCAGCTGGGGGGCGGGCCGTCGCCAGCCCCAGCATTTT
TRBD2	TRBV4-3	many	TRBJ2-1	CASSLEWGTSGYEQFF	TGCGCCAGCAGCCTGGAGTGGGGGACTAGCGGCTATGAGCAGTTCTTC